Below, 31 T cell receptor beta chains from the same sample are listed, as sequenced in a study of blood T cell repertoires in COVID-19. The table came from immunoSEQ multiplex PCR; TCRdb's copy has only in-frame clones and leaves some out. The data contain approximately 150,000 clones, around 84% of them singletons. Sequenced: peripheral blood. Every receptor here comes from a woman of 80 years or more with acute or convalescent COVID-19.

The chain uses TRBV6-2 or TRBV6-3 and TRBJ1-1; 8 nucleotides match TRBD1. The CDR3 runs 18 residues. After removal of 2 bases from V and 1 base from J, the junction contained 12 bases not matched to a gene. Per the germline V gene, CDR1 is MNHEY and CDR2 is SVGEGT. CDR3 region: CASSYGGGRGQANTEAFF. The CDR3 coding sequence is TGTGCCAGCAGTTACGGTGGTGGCAGGGGGCAGGCGAACACTGAAGCTTTCTTT.

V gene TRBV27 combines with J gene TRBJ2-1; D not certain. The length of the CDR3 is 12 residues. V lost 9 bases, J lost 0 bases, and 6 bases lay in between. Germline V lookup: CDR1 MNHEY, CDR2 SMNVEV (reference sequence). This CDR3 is CARQSSYNEQFF. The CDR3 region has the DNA TGTGCCAGACAAAGCTCCTACAATGAGCAGTTCTTC.

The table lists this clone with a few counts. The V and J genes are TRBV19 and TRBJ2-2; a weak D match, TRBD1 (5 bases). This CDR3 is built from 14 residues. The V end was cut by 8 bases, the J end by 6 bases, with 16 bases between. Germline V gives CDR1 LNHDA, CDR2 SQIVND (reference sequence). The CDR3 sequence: CASSTPGAAGELFF. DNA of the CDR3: TGTGCCAGTTCGACACCTGGGGCCGCCGGGGAGCTGTTTTTT.

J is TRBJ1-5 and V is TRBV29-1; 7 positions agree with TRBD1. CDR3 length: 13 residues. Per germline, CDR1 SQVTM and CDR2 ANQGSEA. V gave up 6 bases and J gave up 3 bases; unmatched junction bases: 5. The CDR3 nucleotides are TGCAGCGTGGCTGGGACAGTCAATCAGCCCCAGCATTTT. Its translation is CSVAGTVNQPQHF.

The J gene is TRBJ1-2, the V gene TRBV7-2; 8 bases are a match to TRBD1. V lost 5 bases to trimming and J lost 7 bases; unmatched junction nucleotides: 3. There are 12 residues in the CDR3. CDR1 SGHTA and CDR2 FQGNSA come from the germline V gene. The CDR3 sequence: CASSPQGVGYTF. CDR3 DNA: TGTGCCAGCAGCCCACAGGGGGTTGGCTACACCTTC. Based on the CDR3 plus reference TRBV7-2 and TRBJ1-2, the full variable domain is GAGVSQSPSNKVTEKGKDVELRCDPISGHTALYWYRQSLGQGLEFLIYFQGNSAPDKSGLPSDRFSAERTGGSVSTLTIQRTQQEDSAVYLCASSPQGVGYTFGSGTRLTVV.

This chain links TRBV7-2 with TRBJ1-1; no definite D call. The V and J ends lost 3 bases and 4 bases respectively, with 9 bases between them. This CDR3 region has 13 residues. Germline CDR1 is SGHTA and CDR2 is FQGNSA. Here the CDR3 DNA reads TGTGCCAGCAGCTTCATTGCGGGCACTGAAGCTTTCTTT. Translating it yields CASSFIAGTEAFF.

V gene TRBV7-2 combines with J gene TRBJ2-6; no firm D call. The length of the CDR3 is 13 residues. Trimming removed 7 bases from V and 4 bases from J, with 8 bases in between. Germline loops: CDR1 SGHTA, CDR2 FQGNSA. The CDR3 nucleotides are TGTGCCAGCACCCTTAAAGGGGCCAACGTCCTGACTTTC. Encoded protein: CASTLKGANVLTF. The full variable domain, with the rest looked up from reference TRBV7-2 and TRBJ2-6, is GAGVSQSPSNKVTEKGKDVELRCDPISGHTALYWYRQSLGQGLEFLIYFQGNSAPDKSGLPSDRFSAERTGGSVSTLTIQRTQQEDSAVYLCASTLKGANVLTFGAGSRLTVL.

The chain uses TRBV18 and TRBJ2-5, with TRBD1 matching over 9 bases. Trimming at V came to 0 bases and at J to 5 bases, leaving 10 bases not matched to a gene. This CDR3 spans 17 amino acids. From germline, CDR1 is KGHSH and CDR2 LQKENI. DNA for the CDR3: TGTGCCAGCTCACCACCGGTGGGACAGGGACTTTCGGAGACCCAGTACTTC. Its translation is CASSPPVGQGLSETQYF.

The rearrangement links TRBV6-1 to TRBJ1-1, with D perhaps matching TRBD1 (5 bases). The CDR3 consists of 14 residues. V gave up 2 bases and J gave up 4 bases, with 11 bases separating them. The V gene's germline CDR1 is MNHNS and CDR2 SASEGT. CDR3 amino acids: CASSEIGGSTEAFF. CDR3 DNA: TGTGCCAGCAGTGAAATCGGGGGATCCACTGAAGCTTTCTTT.

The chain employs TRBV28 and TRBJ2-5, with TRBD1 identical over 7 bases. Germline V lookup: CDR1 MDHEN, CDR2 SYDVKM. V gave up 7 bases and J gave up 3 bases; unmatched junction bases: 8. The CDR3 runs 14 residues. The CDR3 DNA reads TGTGCCAGCACAAGGGGGACAGAGAAAGAGACCCAGTACTTC. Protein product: CASTRGTEKETQYF.

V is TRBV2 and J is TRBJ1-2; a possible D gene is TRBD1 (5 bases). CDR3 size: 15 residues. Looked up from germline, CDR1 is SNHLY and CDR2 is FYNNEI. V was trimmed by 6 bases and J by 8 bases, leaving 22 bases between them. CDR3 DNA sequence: TGTGCCAGCAGCAAACTCCCCTGGGGGGAAAGCGGCTACACCTTC. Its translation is CASSKLPWGESGYTF.

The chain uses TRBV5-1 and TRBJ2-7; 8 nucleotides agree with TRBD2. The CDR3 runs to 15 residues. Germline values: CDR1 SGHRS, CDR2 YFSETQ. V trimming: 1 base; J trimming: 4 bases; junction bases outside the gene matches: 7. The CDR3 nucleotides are TGCGCCAGCAGCTTGTCGAGCGGGAGCCATTACGAGCAGTACTTC. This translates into CASSLSSGSHYEQYF.

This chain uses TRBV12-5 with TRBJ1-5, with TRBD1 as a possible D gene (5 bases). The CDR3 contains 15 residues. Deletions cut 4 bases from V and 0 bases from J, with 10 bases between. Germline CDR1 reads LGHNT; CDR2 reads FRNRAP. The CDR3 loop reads CASGSGDHSNQPQHF. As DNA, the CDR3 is TGTGCTAGTGGTTCGGGGGACCATAGCAATCAGCCCCAGCATTTT.

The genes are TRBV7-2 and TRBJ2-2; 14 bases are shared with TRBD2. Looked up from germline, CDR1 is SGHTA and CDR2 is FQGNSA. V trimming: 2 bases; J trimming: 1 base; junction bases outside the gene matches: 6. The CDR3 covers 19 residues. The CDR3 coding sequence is TGTGCCAGCAGCTTAAGACTAGCGGGAGGGCTCTTGAACACCGGGGAGCTGTTTTTT. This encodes CASSLRLAGGLLNTGELFF.

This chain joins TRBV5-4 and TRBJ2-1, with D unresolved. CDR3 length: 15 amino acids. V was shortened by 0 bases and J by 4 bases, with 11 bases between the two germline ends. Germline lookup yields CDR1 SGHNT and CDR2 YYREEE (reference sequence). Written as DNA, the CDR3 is TGTGCCAGCAGCTTGGGGGTCACTATTTACAATGAGCAGTTCTTC. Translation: CASSLGVTIYNEQFF.

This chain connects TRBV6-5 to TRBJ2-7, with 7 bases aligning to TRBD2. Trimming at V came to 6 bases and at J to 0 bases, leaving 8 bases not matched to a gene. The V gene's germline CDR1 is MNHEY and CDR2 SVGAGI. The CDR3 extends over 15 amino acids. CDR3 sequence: CASSPGGRSSYEQYF. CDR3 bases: TGTGCCAGCAGCCCCGGGGGGAGAAGCTCCTACGAGCAGTACTTC.

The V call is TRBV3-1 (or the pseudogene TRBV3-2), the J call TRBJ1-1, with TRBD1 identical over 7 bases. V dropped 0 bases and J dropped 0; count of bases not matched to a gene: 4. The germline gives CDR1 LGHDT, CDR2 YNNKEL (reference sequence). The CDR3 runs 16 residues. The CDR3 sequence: CASSQDWTGMNTEAFF. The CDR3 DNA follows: TGTGCCAGCAGCCAAGATTGGACAGGTATGAACACTGAAGCTTTCTTT.

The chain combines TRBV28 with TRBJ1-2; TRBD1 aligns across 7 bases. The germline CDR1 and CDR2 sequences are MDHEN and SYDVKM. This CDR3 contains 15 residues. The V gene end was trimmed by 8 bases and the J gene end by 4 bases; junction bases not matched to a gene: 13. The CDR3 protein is CASRQGGSFIYGYTF. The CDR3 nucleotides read TGTGCCAGCCGACAGGGTGGAAGTTTTATCTATGGCTACACCTTC.

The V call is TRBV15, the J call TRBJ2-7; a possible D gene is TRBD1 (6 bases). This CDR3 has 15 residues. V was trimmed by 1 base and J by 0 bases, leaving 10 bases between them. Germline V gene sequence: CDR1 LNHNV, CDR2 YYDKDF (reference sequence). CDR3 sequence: CATSRGGQASYEQYF. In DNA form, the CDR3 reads TGTGCCACCAGCAGAGGGGGACAAGCCTCCTACGAGCAGTACTTC.

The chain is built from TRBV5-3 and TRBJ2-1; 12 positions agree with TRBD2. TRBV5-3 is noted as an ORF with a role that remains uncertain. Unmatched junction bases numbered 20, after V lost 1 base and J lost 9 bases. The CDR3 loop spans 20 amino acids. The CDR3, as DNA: TGTGCCAGAAGCTTGCTTCGGGCTAGCGGGGGGGCCCCACCTCCGGCTGAGCAGTTCTTC. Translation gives CARSLLRASGGAPPPAEQFF.

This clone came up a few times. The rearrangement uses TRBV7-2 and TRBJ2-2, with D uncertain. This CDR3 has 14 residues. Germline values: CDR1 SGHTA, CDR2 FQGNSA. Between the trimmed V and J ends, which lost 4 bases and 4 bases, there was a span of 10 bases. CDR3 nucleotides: TGTGCCAGCAGCTCTGAACCCAGCACCGGGGAGCTGTTTTTT. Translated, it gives CASSSEPSTGELFF.

The CDR3 coding sequence is TGCAGCGCCGGGACTTCCTTCGCAGATACGCAGTATTTT. This sequence encodes CSAGTSFADTQYF. The rearrangement joins TRBV29-1 to TRBJ2-3; D is possibly TRBD2 (6 bases). This CDR3 is 13 amino acids long. Germline V gene lookup returns CDR1 SQVTM and CDR2 ANQGSEA. Deletions cut 7 bases from V and 4 bases from J, with 15 bases between.

The CDR3 nucleotides are TGTGCCAGCTCACCACCGGCTCACACCGGACAGGGTGACTCTGGAAACACCATATATTTT. Its translation is CASSPPAHTGQGDSGNTIYF. This chain connects TRBV18 to TRBJ1-3, with TRBD1 identical over 8 bases. The CDR3 has 20 amino acids. V dropped 0 bases and J dropped 0; count of bases not matched to a gene: 13. Germline lookup yields CDR1 KGHSH and CDR2 LQKENI.

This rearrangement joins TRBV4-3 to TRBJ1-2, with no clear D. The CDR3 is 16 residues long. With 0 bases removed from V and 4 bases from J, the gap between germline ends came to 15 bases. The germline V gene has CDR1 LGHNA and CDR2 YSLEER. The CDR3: CASSQDHYAGFYGYTF. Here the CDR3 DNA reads TGCGCCAGCAGCCAAGATCATTACGCGGGGTTCTATGGCTACACCTTC.

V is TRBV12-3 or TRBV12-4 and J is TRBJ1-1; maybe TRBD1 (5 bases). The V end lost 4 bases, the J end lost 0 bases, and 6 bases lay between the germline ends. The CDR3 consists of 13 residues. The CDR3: CASSSTVNTEAFF. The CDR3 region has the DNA TGTGCCAGCAGTTCGACAGTGAACACTGAAGCTTTCTTT.

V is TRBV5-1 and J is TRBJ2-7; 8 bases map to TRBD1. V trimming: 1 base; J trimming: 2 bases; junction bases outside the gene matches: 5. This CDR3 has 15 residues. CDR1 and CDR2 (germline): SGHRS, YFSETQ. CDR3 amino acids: CASSLFQGAAYEQYF. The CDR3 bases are TGCGCCAGCAGCTTGTTTCAGGGGGCCGCCTACGAGCAGTACTTC.

DNA for the CDR3: TGTGCCAGTAGTAGACCGGGACAGGGGGATGTGAGTGGCTACACCTTC. Translated, it gives CASSRPGQGDVSGYTF. The chain employs TRBV19 and TRBJ1-2, with TRBD1 identical over 11 bases. Germline CDR1 LNHDA, CDR2 SQIVND (reference sequence). The CDR3 has 16 residues. V trimming: 4 bases; J trimming: 7 bases; junction bases outside the gene matches: 11.

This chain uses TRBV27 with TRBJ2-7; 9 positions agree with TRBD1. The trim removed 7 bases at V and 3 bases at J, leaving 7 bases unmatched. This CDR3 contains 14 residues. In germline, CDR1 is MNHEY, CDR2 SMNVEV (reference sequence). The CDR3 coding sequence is TGTGCCAGCACCGGAGGACAGGGGAGCTACGAGCAGTACTTC. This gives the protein CASTGGQGSYEQYF.

The CDR3 loop is CASSQTGTDEQFF. The CDR3 DNA follows: TGTGCCAGCAGCCAAACAGGAACAGATGAGCAGTTCTTC. V usage is TRBV7-3 and J usage is TRBJ2-1, with D maybe TRBD1 (5 bases). Per the germline V gene, CDR1 is SGHTA and CDR2 is FQGTGA. CDR3 size: 13 residues. V lost 5 bases, J lost 8 bases, and 13 bases lay in between.

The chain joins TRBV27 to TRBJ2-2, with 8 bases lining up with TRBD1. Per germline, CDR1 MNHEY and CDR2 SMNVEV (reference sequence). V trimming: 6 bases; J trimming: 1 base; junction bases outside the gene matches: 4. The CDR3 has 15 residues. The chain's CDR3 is CASRRGQENTGELFF. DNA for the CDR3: TGTGCCAGCAGACGGGGACAGGAGAACACCGGGGAGCTGTTTTTT.

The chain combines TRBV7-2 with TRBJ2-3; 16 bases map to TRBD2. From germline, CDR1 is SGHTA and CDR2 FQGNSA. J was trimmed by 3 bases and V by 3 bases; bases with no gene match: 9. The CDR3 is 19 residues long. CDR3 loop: CASSLGLAGGGGVTDTQYF. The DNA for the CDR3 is TGTGCCAGCAGCTTGGGACTAGCGGGAGGGGGAGGGGTGACAGATACGCAGTATTTT.